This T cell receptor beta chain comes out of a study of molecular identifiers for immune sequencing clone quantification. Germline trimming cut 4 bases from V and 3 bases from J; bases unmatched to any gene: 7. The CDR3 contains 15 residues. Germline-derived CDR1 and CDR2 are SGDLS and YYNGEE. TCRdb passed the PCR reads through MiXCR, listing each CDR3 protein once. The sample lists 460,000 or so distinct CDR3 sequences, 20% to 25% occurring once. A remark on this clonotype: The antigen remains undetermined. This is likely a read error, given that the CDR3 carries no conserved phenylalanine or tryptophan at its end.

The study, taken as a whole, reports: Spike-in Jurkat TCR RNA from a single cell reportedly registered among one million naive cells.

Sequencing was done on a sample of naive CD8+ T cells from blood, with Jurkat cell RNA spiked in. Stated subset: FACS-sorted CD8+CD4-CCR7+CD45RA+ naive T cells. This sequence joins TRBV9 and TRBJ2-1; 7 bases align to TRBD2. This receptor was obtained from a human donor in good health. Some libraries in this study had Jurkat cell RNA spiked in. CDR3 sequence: CASSPGLGSYNEQFS. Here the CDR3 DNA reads TGTGCCAGCAGCCCAGGACTAGGAAGCTACAATGAGCAGTTCTCC.